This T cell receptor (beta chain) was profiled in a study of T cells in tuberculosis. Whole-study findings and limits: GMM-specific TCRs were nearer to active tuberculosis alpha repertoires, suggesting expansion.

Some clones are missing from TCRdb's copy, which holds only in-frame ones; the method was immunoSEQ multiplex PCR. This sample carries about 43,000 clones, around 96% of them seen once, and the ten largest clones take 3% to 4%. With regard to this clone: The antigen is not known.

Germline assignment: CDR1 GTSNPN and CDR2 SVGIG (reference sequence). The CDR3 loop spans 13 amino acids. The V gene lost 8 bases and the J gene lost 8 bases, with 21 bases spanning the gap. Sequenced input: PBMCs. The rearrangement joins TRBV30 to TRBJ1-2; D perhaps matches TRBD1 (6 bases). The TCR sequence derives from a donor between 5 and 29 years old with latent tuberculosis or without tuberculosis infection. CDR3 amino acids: CALLSTGLRGYTF. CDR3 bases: TGTGCCCTCCTGAGCACAGGGCTCAGAGGCTACACCTTC.